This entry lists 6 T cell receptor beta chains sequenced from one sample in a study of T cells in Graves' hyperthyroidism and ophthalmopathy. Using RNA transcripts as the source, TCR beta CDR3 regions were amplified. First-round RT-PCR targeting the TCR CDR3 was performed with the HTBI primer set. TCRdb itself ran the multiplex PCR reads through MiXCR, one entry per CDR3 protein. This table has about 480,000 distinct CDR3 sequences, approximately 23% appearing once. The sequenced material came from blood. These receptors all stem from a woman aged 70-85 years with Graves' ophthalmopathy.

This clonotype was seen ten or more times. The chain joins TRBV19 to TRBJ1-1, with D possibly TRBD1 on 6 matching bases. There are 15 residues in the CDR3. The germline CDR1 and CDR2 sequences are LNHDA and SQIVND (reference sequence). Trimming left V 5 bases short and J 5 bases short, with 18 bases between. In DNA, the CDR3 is TGTGCCAGTAGTTCTCACCTGGCAGGGGCTACTGAAGCTTTCTTT. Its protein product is CASSSHLAGATEAFF.

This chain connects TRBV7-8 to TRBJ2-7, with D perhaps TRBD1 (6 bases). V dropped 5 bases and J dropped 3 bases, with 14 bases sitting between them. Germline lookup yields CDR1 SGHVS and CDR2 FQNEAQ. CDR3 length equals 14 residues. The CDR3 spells CASSLRGVYYEQYF. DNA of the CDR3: TGTGCCAGCAGCCTCAGGGGAGTATACTACGAGCAGTACTTC.

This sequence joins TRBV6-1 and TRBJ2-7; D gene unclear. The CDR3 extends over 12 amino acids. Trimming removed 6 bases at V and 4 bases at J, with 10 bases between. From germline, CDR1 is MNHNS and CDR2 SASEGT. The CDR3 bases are TGTGCCAGCAGCAATTTCGGGTACGAGCAGTACTTC. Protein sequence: CASSNFGYEQYF.

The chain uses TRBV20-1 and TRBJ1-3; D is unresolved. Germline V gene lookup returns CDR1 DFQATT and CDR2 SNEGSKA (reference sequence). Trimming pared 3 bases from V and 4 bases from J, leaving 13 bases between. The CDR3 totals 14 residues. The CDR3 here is CSARSPNMGNTIYF. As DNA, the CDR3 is TGCAGTGCTAGGTCGCCGAATATGGGAAACACCATATATTTT.

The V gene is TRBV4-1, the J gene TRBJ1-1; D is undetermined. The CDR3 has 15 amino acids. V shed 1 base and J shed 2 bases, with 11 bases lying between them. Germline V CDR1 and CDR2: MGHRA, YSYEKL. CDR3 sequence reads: CASSQGRNFNTEAFF. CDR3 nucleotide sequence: TGCGCCAGCAGCCAAGGTCGGAATTTCAACACTGAAGCTTTCTTT.

This chain's CDR3 is CASSLAPRGSTGELFF. DNA of the CDR3: TGTGCCAGCAGCCTCGCCCCTCGCGGGAGCACCGGGGAGCTGTTTTTT. V and J are TRBV11-2 and TRBJ2-2; TRBD2 matches 7 bases. The V segment lost 5 bases and the J segment 4 bases; nucleotides outside the gene matches: 10. The germline V gene has CDR1 SGHAT and CDR2 FQNNGV. The length of the CDR3 is 16 residues.